This entry features one T cell receptor (beta chain) sequence. This table comes from immunoSEQ multiplex PCR, and its TCRdb copy is limited to in-frame clones, with some not included. Of a few hundred thousand clones in the sample, roughly 79% were seen once. The record originates from a study of shared clonotypes between healthy human individuals. Deletions cut 1 base from V and 4 bases from J, with 8 bases between. The CDR3 extends over 14 amino acids. Germline CDR1 reads MNHNS; CDR2 reads SASEGT. V and J are TRBV6-1 and TRBJ1-5, with D maybe TRBD1 (5 bases). The source of this sequence is a woman between 35 and 50 years old in good health. Some clones in this sample may be carry-over from other donors' samples. The source material was PBMCs. Here the CDR3 reads CASSEGQLNQPQHF. CDR3 nucleotides: TGTGCCAGCAGTGAAGGACAGCTAAATCAGCCCCAGCATTTT.